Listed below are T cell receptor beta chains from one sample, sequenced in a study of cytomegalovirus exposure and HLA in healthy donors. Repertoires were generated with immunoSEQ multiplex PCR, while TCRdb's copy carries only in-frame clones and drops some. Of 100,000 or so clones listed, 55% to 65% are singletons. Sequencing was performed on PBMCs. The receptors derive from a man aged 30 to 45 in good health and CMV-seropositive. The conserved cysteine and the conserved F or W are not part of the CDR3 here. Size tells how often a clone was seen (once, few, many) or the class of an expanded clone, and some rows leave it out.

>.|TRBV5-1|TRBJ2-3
ASSLVPGALTDTQY
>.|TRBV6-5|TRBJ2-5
ASGEQGGSETQY
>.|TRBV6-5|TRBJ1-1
ASSERAGFTEAF
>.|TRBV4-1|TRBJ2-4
ASSQLPGFTIAKNIQY
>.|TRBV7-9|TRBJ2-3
ASIWGRGSASTDTQY
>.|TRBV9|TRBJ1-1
ASSSGGNTEAF
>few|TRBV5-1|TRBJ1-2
ASSQTADGYT
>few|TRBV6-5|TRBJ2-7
ASFFKQKAAYEQY
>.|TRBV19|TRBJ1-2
ASYSGVDGYT
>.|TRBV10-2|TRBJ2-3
ASSESRGDTQY
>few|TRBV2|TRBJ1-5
ASSPTGHSNQPQH
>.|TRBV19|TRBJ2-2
ASSQTGGDTGELF
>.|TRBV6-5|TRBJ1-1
ASSYQRGAEAF
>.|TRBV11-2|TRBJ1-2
ASSLTGTTGGYT
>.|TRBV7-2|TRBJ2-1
ASSPESGGAVNEQF
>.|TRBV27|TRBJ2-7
ASNFLDRVSHEQY
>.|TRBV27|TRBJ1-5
ASSLGAGQPQH
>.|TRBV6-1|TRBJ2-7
ASSELSSVDSYEQY
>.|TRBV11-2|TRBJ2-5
ASRSNWEQY
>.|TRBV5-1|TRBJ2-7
ASSLAEGGFFRGTYEQY
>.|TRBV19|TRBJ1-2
ASSFLPGQAGYT
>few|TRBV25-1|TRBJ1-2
ASSVRGFNYGYT
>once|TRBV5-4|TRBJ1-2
ASSLTGSLGYT
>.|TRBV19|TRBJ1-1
ASAQVVYTEAF
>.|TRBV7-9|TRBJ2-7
ASSPGTAEQY
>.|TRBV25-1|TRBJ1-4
ASSGWDRNEKLF
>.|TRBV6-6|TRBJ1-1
AISESRQGTEAF
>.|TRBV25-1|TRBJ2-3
ASSLTSGATDTQY
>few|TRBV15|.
ATSTGTGATYEQY
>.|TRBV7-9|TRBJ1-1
SSRSDRVSWGNTEAF
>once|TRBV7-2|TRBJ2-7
ASSLALAGGNVQY